This T cell receptor beta chain was profiled in a study of blood T cell repertoires in COVID-19. Trimming took 0 bases from V and 1 from J, leaving 14 bases between them. CDR3 length: 17 amino acids. Germline CDR1 reads LNHNV; CDR2 reads YYDKDF (reference sequence). Original handling: Reference gene primer amplification gave nucleated cell count estimates. TCRdb's copy holds only in-frame clones and misses some; the assay was immunoSEQ multiplex PCR. V, J and clone size reflect that table, while D and trimming were determined from the DNA. The sample lists approximately 170,000 clones; about 87% were seen once.

The source of this sequence is a man between 60 and 70 years old with acute or convalescent COVID-19. V gene TRBV15 combines with J gene TRBJ2-3, with D tentatively TRBD2 (6 bases). Sample: peripheral blood. The CDR3 is CATSRDGLTIGTDTQYF. CDR3 nucleotides: TGTGCCACCAGCAGAGACGGACTAACTATCGGCACAGATACGCAGTATTTT.